This TCR beta chain was profiled in a study of blood T cell repertoires in COVID-19 (dated by TCRdb to the early 2020s). Describing the broader study: Collaborator samples came from the United States, Italy and Spain and covered acute and convalescent phases of COVID-19. Deeply sampled blood TCRbeta repertoires from subjects exposed to, actively infected with, or recovered from COVID-19 were included in the dataset. Where HLA class I and class II types were available, the types were taken from metadata supplied by the sample provider, not from assay-based typing. The sample metadata nearly always contained a de-identified subject ID, COVID-19 status, age in years and sex. Samples came from the ongoing ImmuneRACE study (first 160 participants) plus 1,254 subjects from 6 global collaborators. The repertoires were released in a freely available public database intended as a resource for research on the immune response to SARS-CoV-2. The material from the prospective study consisted of cDNA or gDNA derived from T cells, B-cell-depleted T cells, or PBMCs. Overall study outcomes, separate from this receptor: Clinical and demographic metadata were provided uncurated, with the amount varying by source and participant.

Enrolling through a virtual design, the prospective study's participants ranged in age from roughly 18 to 89 years and lived across 24 United States geographic areas. In the prospective study, cohorts were assigned on the basis of participant-reported clinical history obtained from a screening survey and a study questionnaire. Recovered participants in ImmuneRACE Cohort 3 were defined as having two consecutive negative NP/OP PCR tests, clearance from a healthcare professional, or resolution of symptoms. In the prospective study, mobile phlebotomists collected whole blood, serum and a nasopharyngeal or oropharyngeal swab from each participant. Prospective study participants could optionally give additional blood draws and questionnaires over an approximately two-month period. Before DNA extraction, blood samples from the prospective study were shipped at room temperature or frozen. Comments on this clone: No antigen is known for it. Per-base qualities were not stored, and no clone one base away is much larger.

The immunoSEQ Assay, a bias-controlled multiplex PCR, was used to amplify TCRbeta CDR3 regions from genomic DNA. Under the source paper's analysis protocol: Within the assay, amplification of reference gene primers was used to estimate how many nucleated cells each sample contained. To quantify the absolute abundance of each unique TCRbeta CDR3 rearrangement, sequence reads were collapsed and filtered. For each sample, productive Simpson clonality was calculated by taking the square root of Simpson's diversity index across productive rearrangements. Sourced from immuneACCESS, this table was stored by TCRdb with only in-frame sequences that have V and J called. A share of the clones is absent; for the studies checked, an unresolved V gene accounts for under half, and the remainder has no known explanation. That table supplies the V and J calls and clone size; D and trimming were determined from the DNA. Within this sample are 400,000 to 500,000 clones, with around 87% of them counted one time only. The ten top clones hold less than 2% of the sample.

The TCR comes from a woman between 35 and 50 years old who had recovered from COVID-19. The sample consisted of PBMCs or T cells enriched from blood (not recorded which).

In nucleotides, the sequence is TGTGCCAGCGGGACAGGGGTCTACAATGAGCAGTTCTTC. It translates as CASGTGVYNEQFF. In this chain, TRBV6-5 is recombined with TRBJ2-1, with 10 middle bases fitting TRBD1. V ends up 8 bases short and J 3 bases short, with an unmatched junction base count of 1. The germline V gene supplies CDR1 MNHEY and CDR2 SVGAGI. The CDR3 measures 13 amino acids from cysteine to phenylalanine. Of all the DNA, just the CDR3 is kept, 39 bases in frame from base 1.